The 10 T cell receptor beta chains below come from one sample, sequenced in a study of T cell responses to AZD1222 COVID-19 vaccine. Using immunoSEQ multiplex PCR, the repertoire was profiled, and TCRdb retains in-frame clones only, with some absent. In the table there are 95,000 to 120,000 clones, 86% of which are singletons. The material was peripheral blood, obtained on day 0 of AZD1222 vaccination. The receptors were sampled from an adult in good health.

This chain links TRBV11-2 with TRBJ1-5; D unclear. Per the germline V gene, CDR1 is SGHAT and CDR2 is FQNNGV. The CDR3 totals 13 residues. With 5 bases removed from V and 5 bases from J, the gap between germline ends came to 10 bases. CDR3 bases: TGTGCCAGCAGCCCCGGGAGGGATCAGCCCCAGCATTTT. Its protein is CASSPGRDQPQHF.

This clone has just a few counts. This chain uses TRBV11-2 with TRBJ2-1; D remains unclear. There are 14 residues in the CDR3. Trimming took 6 bases from V and 3 from J, leaving 12 bases between them. The germline CDR1 and CDR2 sequences are SGHAT and FQNNGV. Here the CDR3 DNA reads TGTGCCAGCAGGCGACTGGTGGGCTACAATGAGCAGTTCTTC. Translation gives CASRRLVGYNEQFF.

The V call is TRBV5-1, the J call TRBJ2-5; D uncertain. Germline CDR1 reads SGHRS; CDR2 reads YFSETQ. Trimming stripped 3 bases from V and 5 bases from J, with 14 bases between. The CDR3 consists of 14 residues. This chain's CDR3 is CASSSNSELETQYF. CDR3 DNA: TGCGCCAGCAGCTCCAATTCGGAGCTGGAGACCCAGTACTTC.

The chain links TRBV6-5 to TRBJ1-4; perhaps TRBD1 as D (6 bases). This CDR3 contains 15 residues. V was shortened by 2 bases and J by 8 bases, with 15 bases between the two germline ends. The germline V gene has CDR1 MNHEY and CDR2 SVGAGI. CDR3 sequence reads: CASSYTDRRGEKLFF. The CDR3 nucleotides are TGTGCCAGCAGTTACACCGACAGGAGAGGGGAAAAACTGTTTTTT.

V usage is TRBV5-1 and J usage is TRBJ2-1, with D possibly matching TRBD1 (5 bases). This CDR3 region has 14 residues. Germline V lookup: CDR1 SGHRS, CDR2 YFSETQ. Trimming removed 5 bases at V and 3 bases at J, with 12 bases between. The CDR3 is CASSWGGFYNEQFF. CDR3 DNA sequence: TGCGCCAGCAGTTGGGGCGGTTTCTACAATGAGCAGTTCTTC.

The rearrangement links TRBV10-3 to TRBJ2-7; TRBD1 agrees at 8 bases. Unmatched junction bases numbered 4, after V lost 6 bases and J lost 3 bases. The CDR3 runs to 13 residues. Germline-derived CDR1 and CDR2 are ENHRY and SYGVKD. CDR3 in amino acids: CAISPDRGYEQYF. The DNA for the CDR3 is TGTGCCATCAGCCCAGACAGGGGCTACGAGCAGTACTTC.

This clone appeared a few times. The genes are TRBV9 and TRBJ1-1; D may be TRBD1 (5 bases). Trimming pared 3 bases from V and 1 base from J, leaving 10 bases between. Germline V gene data show CDR1 as SGDLS and CDR2 as YYNGEE. The CDR3 is 14 amino acids. The CDR3 region is CASSATTENTEAFF. The CDR3 bases are TGTGCCAGCAGCGCCACGACAGAGAACACTGAAGCTTTCTTT.

V usage is TRBV6-5 and J usage is TRBJ1-2; no clear D. Trimming cost V 7 bases and J 4 bases, with 13 bases left between them. The germline CDR1 and CDR2 sequences are MNHEY and SVGAGI. CDR3 length equals 13 residues. CDR3 in DNA: TGTGCCAGCAAGGAAGGGTTCCGCTATGGCTACACCTTC. Residues: CASKEGFRYGYTF.

This chain connects TRBV18 to TRBJ2-5; D remains unclear. Trimming stripped 0 bases from V and 4 bases from J, with 3 bases between. Germline values: CDR1 KGHSH, CDR2 LQKENI. The CDR3 totals 12 residues. The CDR3 loop reads CASSPPSETQYF. The CDR3 DNA reads TGTGCCAGCTCACCACCATCAGAGACCCAGTACTTC. Supplemented by reference TRBV18 and TRBJ2-5, the full variable domain reads NAGVMQNPRHLVRRRGQEARLRCSPMKGHSHVYWYRQLPEEGLKFMVYLQKENIIDESGMPKERFSAEFPKEGPSILRIQQVVRGDSAAYFCASSPPSETQYFGPGTRLLVL.

The chain combines TRBV4-3 with TRBJ1-3; no clear D gene. V dropped 0 bases and J dropped 0 bases, with 6 bases sitting between them. The CDR3 loop spans 15 amino acids. Germline assignment: CDR1 LGHNA and CDR2 YSLEER. The CDR3 nucleotides are TGCGCCAGCAGCCAAGACAGCTTCTCTGGAAACACCATATATTTT. It encodes CASSQDSFSGNTIYF.